Below, 4 T cell receptor beta chains from the same sample are listed, as sequenced in a study of blood T cell repertoires in COVID-19. Assay used: immunoSEQ multiplex PCR; TCRdb lists only in-frame clones, some missing. Here the sample spans 350,000 to 450,000 clones, around four fifths being singletons. Material: PBMCs or T cells enriched from blood (not recorded which). The receptors originated from a woman in her forties or fifties who had recovered from COVID-19.

The chain has TRBV6-2 or TRBV6-3 and TRBJ1-1; the D is unclear. The CDR3 is 13 amino acids. V was shortened by 0 bases and J by 7 bases, with 9 bases between the two germline ends. The germline CDR1 and CDR2 sequences are MNHEY and SVGEGT. Here the CDR3 reads CASSYSMRLEAFF. For the CDR3, the DNA is TGTGCCAGCAGTTACTCGATGCGGCTTGAAGCTTTCTTT.

V and J are TRBV19 and TRBJ1-4; D gene ambiguous. Trimming took off 5 bases at V and 0 bases at J, with 10 bases between the two ends. The CDR3 has 15 residues. Germline loops: CDR1 LNHDA, CDR2 SQIVND (reference sequence). CDR3 loop: CASSSLSATNEKLFF. For the CDR3, the DNA is TGTGCCAGTAGTTCCCTCTCTGCAACTAATGAAAAACTGTTTTTT.

This sequence joins TRBV6-5 and TRBJ2-5, with D possibly being TRBD1 (5 bases). Germline-derived CDR1 and CDR2 are MNHEY and SVGAGI. This CDR3 comprises 14 residues. Trimming pared 6 bases from V and 5 bases from J, leaving 16 bases between. The CDR3 reads CASSPAQAGETQYF. The CDR3 DNA reads as TGTGCCAGCAGCCCCGCCCAGGCAGGGGAGACCCAGTACTTC.

This sequence joins TRBV4-1 and TRBJ1-2, with 8 bases identical to TRBD1. J gave up 4 bases and V 5 bases, and 9 bases lay outside the gene matches. CDR3 length: 15 residues. CDR1 is MGHRA and CDR2 is YSYEKL in the germline V gene. CDR3 residues: CASSDGQGDSYGYTF. DNA of the CDR3: TGCGCCAGCAGCGATGGACAGGGCGATTCCTATGGCTACACCTTC.